The clone carrying this T cell receptor beta chain was observed many times. The V gene's germline CDR1 is SNHLY and CDR2 FYNNEI. The CDR3 totals 15 residues. The J segment lost 0 bases and the V segment lost 7 bases, leaving 8 bases of the junction unmatched. The data stem from a study of T cells in Graves' hyperthyroidism and ophthalmopathy. Amplification yielded TCR beta CDR3 regions, with RNA transcripts as the source. Carried out on the TCR CDR3, a first-round RT-PCR used the HTBI primer set. TCRdb redid the calling of the multiplex PCR reads with MiXCR, one entry per CDR3 protein. The table shows 160,000 or so distinct CDR3 sequences, with roughly 10% occurring only once.

This chain links TRBV2 with TRBJ1-2, with 7 bases aligning to TRBD1. What was sequenced was blood. The sequence derives from a woman aged 18-35 years with Graves' hyperthyroidism that later progressed to Graves' ophthalmopathy. CDR3 sequence: CASNQQGTANYGYTF. The DNA of the CDR3 is TGTGCCAGCAACCAACAGGGGACCGCTAACTATGGCTACACCTTC.